This T cell receptor beta chain comes out of a study of blood T cell repertoires in COVID-19. How the authors handled the data: From reference gene primer amplification, estimates of nucleated cell counts were derived. TCRdb keeps only in-frame clones here, not all; method: immunoSEQ multiplex PCR. The D gene and trimming were derived from the DNA, and the V and J assignments and clone size from that table. The profile shows about 150,000 clones, around nine tenths of them singletons. The sequenced sample was peripheral blood. This TCR came from a human donor in a cohort sampled during active COVID-19.

Here the CDR3 reads CASSLRTSNGELFF. DNA of the CDR3: TGCGCCAGCAGCTTGCGGACTAGCAACGGGGAGCTGTTTTTT. J is TRBJ2-2 and V is TRBV5-1; TRBD2 matches at 8 bases. V gave up 1 base and J gave up 7 bases; unmatched junction bases: 3. Germline loops: CDR1 SGHRS, CDR2 YFSETQ. The CDR3 runs to 14 residues.